This T cell receptor (beta chain) comes out of a study of cytomegalovirus exposure and HLA in healthy donors. Across the whole study: Earlier sequencing of around 190 million T cells yielded 120 million or so unique TCR beta sequences.

The germline V gene encodes CDR1 MNHEY and CDR2 SMNVEV (reference sequence). The CDR3 loop spans 15 amino acids. V shed 4 bases, J shed 4 bases, and the junction held 6 bases outside the gene matches. Concerning this clone itself: What it binds is unknown.

Use of 60 Vbeta and 13 Jbeta primers characterized the PCR. TCRdb keeps only in-frame clones here, not all; method: immunoSEQ multiplex PCR. This sample's table reports around 25,000 clones. Regarding the study as a whole: Immune exposure was documented only through CMV serostatus.

The clonotype originates from a male donor in good health and CMV-seropositive. Input material: PBMCs. The chain combines TRBV27 with TRBJ1-2; 10 bases are a match to TRBD1. This CDR3 is CASSSTGGAVYGYTF. In nucleotides, the CDR3 is TGTGCCAGCAGTTCGACAGGGGGCGCCGTCTATGGCTACACCTTC.